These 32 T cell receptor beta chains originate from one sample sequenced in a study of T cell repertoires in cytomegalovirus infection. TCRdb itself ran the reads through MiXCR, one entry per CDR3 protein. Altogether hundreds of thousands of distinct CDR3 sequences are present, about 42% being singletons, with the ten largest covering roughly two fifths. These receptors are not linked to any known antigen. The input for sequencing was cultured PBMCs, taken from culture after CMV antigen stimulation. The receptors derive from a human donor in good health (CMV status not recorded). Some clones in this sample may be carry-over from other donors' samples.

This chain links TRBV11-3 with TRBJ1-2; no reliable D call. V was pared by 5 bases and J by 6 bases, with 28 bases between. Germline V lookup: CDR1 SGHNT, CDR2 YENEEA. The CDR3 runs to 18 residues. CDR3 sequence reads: CASSRAIFTRNPINGYTF. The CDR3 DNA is TGTGCCAGCAGCCGGGCGATATTCACGCGGAACCCAATCAATGGCTACACCTTC. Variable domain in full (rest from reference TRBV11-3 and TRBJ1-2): EAGVVQSPRYKIIEKKQPVAFWCNPISGHNTLYWYLQNLGQGPELLIRYENEEAVDDSQLPKDRFSAERLKGVDSTLKIQPAELGDSAVYLCASSRAIFTRNPINGYTFGSGTRLTVV.

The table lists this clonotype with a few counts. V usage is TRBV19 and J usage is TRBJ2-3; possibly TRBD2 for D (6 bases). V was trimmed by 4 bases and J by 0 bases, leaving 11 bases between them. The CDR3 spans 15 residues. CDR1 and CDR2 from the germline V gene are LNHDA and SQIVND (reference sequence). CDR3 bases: TGTGCCAGTAGTAGGAGGGACCCTAGCACAGATACGCAGTATTTT. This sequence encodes CASSRRDPSTDTQYF.

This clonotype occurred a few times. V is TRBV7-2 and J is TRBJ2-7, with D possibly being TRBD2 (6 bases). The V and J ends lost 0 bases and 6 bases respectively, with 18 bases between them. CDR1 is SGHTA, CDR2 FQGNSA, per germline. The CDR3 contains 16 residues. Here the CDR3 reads CASSLAPTRIPREQYF. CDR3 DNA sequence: TGTGCCAGCAGCTTAGCGCCGACTAGGATCCCACGCGAGCAGTACTTC.

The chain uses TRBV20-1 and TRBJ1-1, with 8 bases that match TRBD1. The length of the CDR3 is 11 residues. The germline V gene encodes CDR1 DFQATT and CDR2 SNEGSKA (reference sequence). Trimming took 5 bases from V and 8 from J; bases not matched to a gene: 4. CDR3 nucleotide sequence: TGCAGTGCTCATAGGACAGGGGAAGCTTTCTTT. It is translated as CSAHRTGEAFF.

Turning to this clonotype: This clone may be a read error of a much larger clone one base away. For the CDR3, the DNA is TGTGCCAGCAGTTGGACAGGGATCAATCAGCCCCAGCATTTT. This codes for CASSWTGINQPQHF. The chain has TRBV6-5 and TRBJ1-5; 8 nucleotides line up with TRBD1. CDR1 MNHEY and CDR2 SVGAGI come from the germline V gene. The CDR3 spans 14 residues. The trim removed 4 bases at V and 3 bases at J, leaving 2 bases unmatched.

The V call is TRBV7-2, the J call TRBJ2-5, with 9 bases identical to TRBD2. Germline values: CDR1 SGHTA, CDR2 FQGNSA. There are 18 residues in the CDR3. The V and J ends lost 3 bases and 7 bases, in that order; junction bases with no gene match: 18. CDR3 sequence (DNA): TGTGCCAGCAGCTTGAGGATGAGGCTAGCGGGGTACGAAGGGACCCAGTACTTC. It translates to CASSLRMRLAGYEGTQYF.

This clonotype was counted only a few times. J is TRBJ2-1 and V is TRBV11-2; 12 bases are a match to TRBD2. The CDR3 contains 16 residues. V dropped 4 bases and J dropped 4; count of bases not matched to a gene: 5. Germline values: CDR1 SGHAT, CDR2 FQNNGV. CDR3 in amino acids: CASSSYTSGGYNEQFF. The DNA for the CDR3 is TGTGCCAGCAGCTCGTATACTAGCGGGGGGTACAATGAGCAGTTCTTC.

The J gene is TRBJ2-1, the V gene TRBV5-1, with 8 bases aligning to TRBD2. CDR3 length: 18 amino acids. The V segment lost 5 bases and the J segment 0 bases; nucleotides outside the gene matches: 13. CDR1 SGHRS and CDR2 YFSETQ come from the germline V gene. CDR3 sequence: CASSFRGLADSSYNEQFF. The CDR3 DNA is TGCGCCAGCAGTTTTAGAGGACTAGCCGACAGCTCCTACAATGAGCAGTTCTTC.

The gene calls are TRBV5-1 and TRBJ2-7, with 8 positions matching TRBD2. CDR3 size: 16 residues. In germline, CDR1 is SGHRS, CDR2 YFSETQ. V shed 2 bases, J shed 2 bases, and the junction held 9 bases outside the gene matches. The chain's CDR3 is CASSLGPAGGAYEQYF. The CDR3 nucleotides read TGCGCCAGCAGCTTAGGTCCGGCGGGGGGTGCCTACGAGCAGTACTTC.

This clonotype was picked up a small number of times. The CDR3 DNA sequence: TGTGCCAGCAACCCAGAGGGCGGGGGGGCCTTGGGTACGCAGTATTTT. This sequence encodes CASNPEGGGALGTQYF. The rearrangement joins TRBV7-2 to TRBJ2-3; 9 bases are shared with TRBD2. The germline V gene has CDR1 SGHTA and CDR2 FQGNSA. The CDR3 is 16 amino acids. J lost 8 bases, V lost 7 bases, and 16 bases had no gene match.

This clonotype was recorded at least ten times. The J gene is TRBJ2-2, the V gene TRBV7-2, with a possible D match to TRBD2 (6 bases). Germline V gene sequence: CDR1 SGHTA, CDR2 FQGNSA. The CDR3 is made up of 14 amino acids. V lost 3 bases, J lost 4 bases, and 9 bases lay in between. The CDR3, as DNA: TGTGCCAGCAGCTTCACCGGGAGCACCGGGGAGCTGTTTTTT. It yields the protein CASSFTGSTGELFF.

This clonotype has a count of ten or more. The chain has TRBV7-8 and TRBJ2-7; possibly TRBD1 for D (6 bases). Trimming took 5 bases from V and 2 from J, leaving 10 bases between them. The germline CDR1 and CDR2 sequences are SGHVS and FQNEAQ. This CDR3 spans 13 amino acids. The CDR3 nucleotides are TGTGCCAGCAGCCCGGGACATACCTACGAGCAGTACTTC. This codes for CASSPGHTYEQYF. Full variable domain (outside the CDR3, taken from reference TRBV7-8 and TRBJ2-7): GAGVSQSPRYKVAKRGQDVALRCDPISGHVSLFWYQQALGQGPEFLTYFQNEAQLDKSGLPSDRFFAERPEGSVSTLKIQRTQQEDSAVYLCASSPGHTYEQYFGPGTRLTVT.

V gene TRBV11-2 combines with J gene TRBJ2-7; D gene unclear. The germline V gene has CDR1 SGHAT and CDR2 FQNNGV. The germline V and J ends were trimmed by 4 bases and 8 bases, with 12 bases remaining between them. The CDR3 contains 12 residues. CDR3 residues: CASSSIKVKQYF. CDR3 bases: TGTGCCAGCAGCTCAATTAAGGTTAAGCAGTACTTC.

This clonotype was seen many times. Here the CDR3 DNA reads TGTGCCAGCAGCTCAAGCTTACTAGCGGGCCTCAATGAGCAGTTCTTC. Its translation: CASSSSLLAGLNEQFF. The chain links TRBV7-2 to TRBJ2-1, with TRBD2 matching 9 bases. This CDR3 is built from 16 residues. Germline CDR1 SGHTA, CDR2 FQGNSA. The V segment lost 4 bases and the J segment 6 bases; nucleotides outside the gene matches: 10.

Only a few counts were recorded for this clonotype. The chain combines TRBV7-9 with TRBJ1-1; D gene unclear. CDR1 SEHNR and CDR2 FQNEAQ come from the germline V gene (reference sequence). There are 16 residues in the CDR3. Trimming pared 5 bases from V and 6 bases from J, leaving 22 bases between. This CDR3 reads CASSPKVPSGSAEAFF. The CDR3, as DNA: TGTGCCAGCAGCCCCAAAGTCCCGTCCGGGTCCGCTGAAGCTTTCTTT. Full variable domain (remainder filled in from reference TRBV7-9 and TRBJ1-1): DTGVSQNPRHKITKRGQNVTFRCDPISEHNRLYWYRQTLGQGPEFLTYFQNEAQLEKSRLLSDRFSAERPKGSFSTLEIQRTEQGDSAMYLCASSPKVPSGSAEAFFGQGTRLTVV.

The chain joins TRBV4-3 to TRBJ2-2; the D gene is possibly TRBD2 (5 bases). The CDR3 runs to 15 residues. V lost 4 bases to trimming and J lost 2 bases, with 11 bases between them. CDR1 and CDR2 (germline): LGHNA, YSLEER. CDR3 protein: CASSRDGLNTGELFF. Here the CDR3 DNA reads TGCGCCAGCAGCCGCGACGGACTTAACACCGGGGAGCTGTTTTTT.

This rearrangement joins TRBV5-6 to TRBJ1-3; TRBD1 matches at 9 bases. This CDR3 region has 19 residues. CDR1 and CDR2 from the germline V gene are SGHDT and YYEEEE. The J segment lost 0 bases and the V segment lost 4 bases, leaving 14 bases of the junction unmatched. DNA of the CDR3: TGTGCCAGCAGCATGGGGGACAGGGTCGATTCCCCCTCTGGAAACACCATATATTTT. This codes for CASSMGDRVDSPSGNTIYF.

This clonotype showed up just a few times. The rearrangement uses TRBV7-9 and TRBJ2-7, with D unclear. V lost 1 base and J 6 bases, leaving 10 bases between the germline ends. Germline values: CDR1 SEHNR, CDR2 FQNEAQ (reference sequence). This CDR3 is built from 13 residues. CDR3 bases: TGTGCCAGCAGCTTAGGACCAGGTTCCGAGCAGTACTTC. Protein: CASSLGPGSEQYF. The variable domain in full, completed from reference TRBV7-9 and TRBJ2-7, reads DTGVSQNPRHKITKRGQNVTFRCDPISEHNRLYWYRQTLGQGPEFLTYFQNEAQLEKSRLLSDRFSAERPKGSFSTLEIQRTEQGDSAMYLCASSLGPGSEQYFGPGTRLTVT.

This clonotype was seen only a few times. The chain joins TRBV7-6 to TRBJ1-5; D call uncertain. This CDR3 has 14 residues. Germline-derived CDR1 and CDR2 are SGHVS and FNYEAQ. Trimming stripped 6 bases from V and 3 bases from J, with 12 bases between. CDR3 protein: CASSPDGNNQPQHF. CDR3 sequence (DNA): TGTGCCAGCAGTCCGGACGGAAACAATCAGCCCCAGCATTTT.

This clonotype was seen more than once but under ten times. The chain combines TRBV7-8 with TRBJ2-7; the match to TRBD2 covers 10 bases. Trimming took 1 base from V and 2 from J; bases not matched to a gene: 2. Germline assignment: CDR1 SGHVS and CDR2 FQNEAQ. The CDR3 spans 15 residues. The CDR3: CASSLERGGTYEQYF. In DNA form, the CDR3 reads TGTGCCAGCAGCTTAGAGCGGGGGGGAACCTACGAGCAGTACTTC.

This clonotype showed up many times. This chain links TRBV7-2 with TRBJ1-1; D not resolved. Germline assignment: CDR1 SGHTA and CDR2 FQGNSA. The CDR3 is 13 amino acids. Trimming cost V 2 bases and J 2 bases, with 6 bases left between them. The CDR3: CASSLTRNTEAFF. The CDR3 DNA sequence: TGTGCCAGCAGCTTAACCAGAAACACTGAAGCTTTCTTT.

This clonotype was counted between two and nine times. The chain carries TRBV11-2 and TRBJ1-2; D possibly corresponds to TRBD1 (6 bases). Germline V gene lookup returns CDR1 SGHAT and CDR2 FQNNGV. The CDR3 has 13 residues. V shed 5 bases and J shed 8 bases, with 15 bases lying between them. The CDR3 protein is CASSRTPGEGYTF. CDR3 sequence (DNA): TGTGCCAGCAGCCGCACTCCAGGGGAAGGCTACACCTTC.

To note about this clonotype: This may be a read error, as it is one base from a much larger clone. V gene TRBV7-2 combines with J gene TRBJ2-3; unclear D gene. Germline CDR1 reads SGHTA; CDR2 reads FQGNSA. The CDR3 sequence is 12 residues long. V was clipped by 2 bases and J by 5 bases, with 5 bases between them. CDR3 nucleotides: TGTACCAGCAGCTTATTTCTAGATACGCAGTATTTT. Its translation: CTSSLFLDTQYF.

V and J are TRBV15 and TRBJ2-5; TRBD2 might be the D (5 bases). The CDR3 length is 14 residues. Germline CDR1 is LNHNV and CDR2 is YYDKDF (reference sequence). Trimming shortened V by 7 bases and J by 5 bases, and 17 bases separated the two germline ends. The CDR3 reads CATTPRGSWETQYF. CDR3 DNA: TGTGCCACCACCCCGCGAGGGTCGTGGGAGACCCAGTACTTC.

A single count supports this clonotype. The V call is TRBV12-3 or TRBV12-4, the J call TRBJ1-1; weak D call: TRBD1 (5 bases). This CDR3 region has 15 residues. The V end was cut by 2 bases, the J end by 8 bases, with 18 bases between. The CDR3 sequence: CASSLSSPGGTEAFF. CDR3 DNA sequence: TGTGCCAGCAGTTTATCGTCCCCGGGGGGAACCGAAGCTTTCTTT.

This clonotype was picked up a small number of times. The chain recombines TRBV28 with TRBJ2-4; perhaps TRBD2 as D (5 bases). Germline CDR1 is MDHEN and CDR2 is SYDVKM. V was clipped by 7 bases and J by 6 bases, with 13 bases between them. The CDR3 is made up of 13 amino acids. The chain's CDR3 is CASNTAAANIQYF. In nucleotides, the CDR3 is TGTGCCAGCAACACGGCAGCGGCAAACATTCAGTACTTC.

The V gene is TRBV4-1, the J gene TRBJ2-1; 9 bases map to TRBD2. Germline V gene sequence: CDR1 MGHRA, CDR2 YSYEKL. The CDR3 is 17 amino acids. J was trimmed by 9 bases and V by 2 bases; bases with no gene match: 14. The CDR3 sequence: CASSQTPGAGGQSEQFF. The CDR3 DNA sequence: TGCGCCAGCAGCCAAACTCCAGGGGCGGGGGGGCAGTCTGAGCAGTTCTTC.

In DNA form, the CDR3 reads TGTGCCAGCACCCCCCGAGAAGGGCTCTTGGATGAGCAGTTCTTC. It specifies CASTPREGLLDEQFF. This chain uses TRBV6-6 with TRBJ2-1; D ambiguous. The CDR3 consists of 15 residues. Per the germline V gene, CDR1 is MNHNY and CDR2 is SVGAGI (reference sequence). Trimming removed 7 bases at V and 8 bases at J, with 21 bases between.

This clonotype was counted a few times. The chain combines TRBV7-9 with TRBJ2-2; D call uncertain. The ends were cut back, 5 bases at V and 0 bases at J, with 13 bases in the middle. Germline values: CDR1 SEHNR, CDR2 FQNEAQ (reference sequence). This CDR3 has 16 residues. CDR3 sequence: CASSPPARTNTGELFF. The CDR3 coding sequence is TGTGCCAGCAGCCCACCAGCGAGGACGAACACCGGGGAGCTGTTTTTT.

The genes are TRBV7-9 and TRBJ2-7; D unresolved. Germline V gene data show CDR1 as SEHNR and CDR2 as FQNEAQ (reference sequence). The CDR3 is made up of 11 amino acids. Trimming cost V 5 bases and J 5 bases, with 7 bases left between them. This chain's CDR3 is CASSTRDEQYF. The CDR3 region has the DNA TGTGCCAGCAGCACCCGGGACGAGCAGTACTTC.

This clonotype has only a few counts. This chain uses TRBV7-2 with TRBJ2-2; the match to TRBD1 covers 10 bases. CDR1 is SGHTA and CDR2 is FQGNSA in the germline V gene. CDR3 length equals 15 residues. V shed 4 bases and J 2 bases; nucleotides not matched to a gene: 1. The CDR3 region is CASSWTGGNTGELFF. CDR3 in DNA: TGTGCCAGCAGCTGGACAGGGGGAAACACCGGGGAGCTGTTTTTT.

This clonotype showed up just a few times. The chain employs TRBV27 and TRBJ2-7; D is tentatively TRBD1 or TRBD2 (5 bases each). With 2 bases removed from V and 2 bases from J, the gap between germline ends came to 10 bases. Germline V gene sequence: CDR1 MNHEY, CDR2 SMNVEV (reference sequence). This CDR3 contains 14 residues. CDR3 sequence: CASSLRGPAYEQYF. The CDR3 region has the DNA TGTGCCAGCAGTTTAAGGGGACCTGCCTACGAGCAGTACTTC.